Listed below are T cell receptor beta chains from one sample, sequenced in a study of cytomegalovirus exposure and HLA in healthy donors. Assay used: immunoSEQ multiplex PCR; TCRdb lists only in-frame clones, some missing. The data contain about 97,000 clones, over 75% of them singletons. Sequencing input: PBMCs. Receptors were obtained from a man between 40 and 49 years old in good health and CMV-seropositive. CDR3s include the opening cysteine and the closing phenylalanine or tryptophan. The D gene is left open where the match is weak. The size field is filled for only some rows; it gives once, few, many or a size class.

TRBJ2-3,TRBD2,TRBV27,.,CASKTSGDTDTQYF,TGTGCCAGCAAGACTAGCGGGGACACAGATACGCAGTATTTT
TRBJ2-3,.,TRBV19,.,CASRTEGTDTQYF,TGTGCCAGTAGGACGGAGGGCACAGATACGCAGTATTTT
TRBJ1-2,.,TRBV6-5,once,CASSTRDFYGYTF,TGTGCCAGCAGTACCCGGGATTTCTATGGCTACACCTTC
TRBJ1-2,.,TRBV5-5,.,CASSSPGEGLHGYTF,TGTGCCAGCAGCTCCCCCGGAGAGGGACTTCATGGCTACACCTTC
TRBJ2-7,TRBD2,TRBV2,.,CASSETSRAYEQYF,TGTGCCAGCAGTGAGACTAGCCGAGCCTACGAGCAGTACTTC
TRBJ1-3,TRBD1,TRBV2,.,CASSTGTEGNTIYF,TGTGCCAGCAGTACCGGGACAGAGGGAAACACCATATATTTT
TRBJ1-5,.,TRBV5-4,.,CASSSDTKATPQHF,TGTGCCAGCAGCTCTGACACAAAGGCGACGCCCCAGCATTTT
TRBJ1-5,.,TRBV27,.,CASSQEDLTSNQPQHF,TGTGCCAGCAGTCAGGAGGACTTAACGAGCAATCAGCCCCAGCATTTT
TRBJ2-7,TRBD1,TRBV5-1,.,CASSLASIRGQGQIRRYYEQYF,TGCGCCAGCAGCTTGGCCTCTATTCGAGGACAGGGGCAGATCAGGAGATATTACGAGCAGTACTTC
TRBJ2-1,TRBD2,TRBV5-6,.,CASSQLGEGHEQFF,TGTGCCAGCAGCCAGCTTGGGGAGGGCCATGAGCAGTTCTTC
TRBJ1-2,TRBD1,TRBV5-6,.,CASSLGQGALYGYTF,TGTGCCAGCAGCCTGGGACAGGGGGCTCTCTATGGCTACACCTTC
TRBJ2-4,.,TRBV5-1,.,CASSLAGGKNIQYF,TGCGCCAGCAGCTTGGCTGGAGGGAAAAACATTCAGTACTTC
TRBJ2-1,TRBD2,TRBV4-1,.,CASSQDASGRSNEQFF,TGCGCCAGCAGCCAAGATGCTAGCGGGAGGTCGAATGAGCAGTTCTTC
TRBJ1-3,TRBD1,TRBV9,.,CASSGTGEGNTIYF,TGTGCCAGCAGCGGGACAGGGGAGGGAAACACCATATATTTT
TRBJ2-2,.,TRBV5-1,.,CATAEGLYTGELFF,TGCGCCACTGCTGAGGGCCTATACACCGGGGAGCTGTTTTTT
TRBJ2-7,TRBD1,TRBV7-9,.,CASSPDRYSYEQYF,TGTGCCAGCAGCCCGGACAGGTACTCCTACGAGCAGTACTTC
TRBJ1-2,TRBD1,TRBV5-4,.,CASSYADRGLGYTF,TGTGCCAGCAGCTATGCCGACAGGGGGCTTGGCTACACCTTC
TRBJ2-7,.,TRBV29-1,.,CSGGDVLEQYF,TGCAGCGGGGGGGACGTCCTCGAGCAGTACTTC
TRBJ2-7,TRBD1,TRBV10-1,.,CASSEYGQESSYEQYF,TGCGCCAGCAGTGAGTATGGACAGGAAAGCTCCTACGAGCAGTACTTC
TRBJ1-1,.,TRBV21-1,once,CASSGIPGAPNTEAFF,TGTGCCAGCAGCGGGATTCCAGGGGCACCGAACACTGAAGCTTTCTTT
TRBJ2-2,TRBD1,TRBV2,.,CASSSGQGRTGELFF,TGTGCCAGCAGCTCGGGACAGGGACGCACCGGGGAGCTGTTTTTT
TRBJ2-2,TRBD2,TRBV4-2,once,CASSQDHLSGGSTGELFF,TGTGCCAGCAGCCAAGACCACCTTAGCGGGGGTTCCACCGGGGAGCTGTTTTTT
TRBJ1-2,.,TRBV25-1,.,CASSAPSQGYDGYTF,TGTGCCAGCAGTGCCCCTTCACAGGGTTATGATGGCTACACCTTC
TRBJ1-2,.,TRBV19,.,CASNQGYGYTF,TGTGCCAGTAACCAGGGTTATGGCTACACCTTC
TRBJ2-7,.,TRBV20-1,.,CSNLGGHEQYF,TGCAGTAACCTCGGGGGGCACGAGCAGTACTTC
TRBJ2-7,.,TRBV5-1,.,CASSLAGKSEQYF,TGCGCCAGCAGCTTGGCGGGGAAAAGCGAGCAGTACTTC
TRBJ2-5,.,TRBV7-2,few,CASSQPGLAETQYF,TGTGCCAGCAGCCAACCGGGACTCGCAGAGACCCAGTACTTC
TRBJ2-3,TRBD1,TRBV7-9,.,CASSARQGNTDTQYF,TGTGCCAGCAGCGCACGACAGGGAAACACAGATACGCAGTATTTT
TRBJ2-1,TRBD2,TRBV5-4,.,CASSFFAGGGNEQFF,TGTGCCAGCAGCTTTTTCGCGGGAGGAGGCAATGAGCAGTTCTTC
TRBJ1-5,.,TRBV2,few,CASSRSEGDQHF,TGTGCCAGCAGCCGATCAGAGGGAGACCAGCATTTT
TRBJ2-7,.,TRBV5-4,.,CASSLGGIHSYEQYF,TGTGCCAGCAGCTTGGGAGGGATCCACTCCTACGAGCAGTACTTC
TRBJ1-3,.,TRBV6-6,.,CATGSAGGSGNTIYF,TGTGCCACCGGGTCCGCGGGTGGCTCTGGAAACACCATATATTTT
TRBJ1-2,.,TRBV6-5,.,CASTLRGVANYGYTF,TGTGCCAGCACCTTACGGGGGGTCGCTAACTATGGCTACACCTTC
TRBJ2-5,.,TRBV7-2,.,CASSLAARQETQYF,TGTGCCAGCAGCTTAGCGGCTAGACAAGAGACCCAGTACTTC
TRBJ1-4,.,TRBV5-1,.,CASSLVERSELFF,TGCGCCAGCAGCTTGGTTGAAAGGAGTGAACTGTTTTTT
TRBJ1-1,.,TRBV10-1,.,CASSEPGGPEAFF,TGCGCCAGCAGTGAGCCGGGGGGTCCTGAAGCTTTCTTT
TRBJ1-2,.,TRBV5-1,.,CASSRDTNYGYTF,TGCGCCAGCAGCCGTGACACGAACTATGGCTACACCTTC
TRBJ1-1,.,TRBV11-1,.,CASSLLWVGGTEAFF,TGTGCCAGCAGCCTCCTTTGGGTCGGCGGCACTGAAGCTTTCTTT
TRBJ2-7,TRBD2,TRBV18,.,CASSPRRGDYEQYF,TGTGCCAGCTCACCACGACGGGGGGACTACGAGCAGTACTTC
TRBJ1-2,.,TRBV5-1,.,CASSLEPTSSAVYTF,TGCGCCAGCAGCTTGGAGCCTACTTCGAGCGCTGTCTACACCTTC
TRBJ1-1,TRBD1,TRBV9,.,CASSVSQGGTEAFF,TGTGCCAGCAGCGTTTCACAGGGGGGCACTGAAGCTTTCTTT
TRBJ2-3,.,TRBV5-1,.,CASSLWGDTDTQYF,TGCGCCAGCAGCTTGTGGGGGGACACAGATACGCAGTATTTT
TRBJ2-3,TRBD2,TRBV5-5,.,CASSRGLAGGTDTQYF,TGTGCCAGCAGCCGGGGACTAGCGGGAGGGACAGATACGCAGTATTTT
TRBJ2-1,TRBD2,TRBV5-1,few,CASSSGLAGRGEQFF,TGCGCCAGCAGCTCCGGACTAGCGGGACGCGGTGAGCAGTTCTTC
TRBJ2-3,.,TRBV28,.,CASSLMSTQYF,TGTGCCAGCAGTTTAATGAGTACGCAGTATTTT
TRBJ1-5,.,TRBV9,once,CASSAGGGLGQPQHF,TGTGCCAGCAGCGCCGGGGGGGGGTTAGGCCAGCCCCAGCATTTT
TRBJ2-1,TRBD1,TRBV30,.,CAWIRGQGHEQFF,TGTGCCTGGATACGGGGACAGGGCCATGAGCAGTTCTTC
TRBJ2-7,.,TRBV7-8,.,CASSLGTVSPHEQYF,TGTGCCAGCAGCTTAGGTACAGTGAGTCCCCACGAGCAGTACTTC
TRBJ2-7,.,TRBV10-3,.,CAISGRSRGGKYEQYF,TGTGCCATCAGTGGCCGAAGTAGGGGGGGCAAGTACGAGCAGTACTTC
TRBJ2-1,.,TRBV6-4,.,CATSRPGGSDEQFF,TGTGCCACCTCACGACCGGGGGGCTCGGATGAGCAGTTCTTC
TRBJ2-3,TRBD2,TRBV10-2,.,CASSGTAGGPRDTQYF,TGCGCCAGCAGTGGGACCGCGGGGGGGCCAAGGGATACGCAGTATTTT
TRBJ1-5,TRBD1,TRBV2,.,CASKGDSVHQPQHF,TGTGCCAGCAAGGGGGACAGCGTGCATCAGCCCCAGCATTTT
TRBJ2-1,.,TRBV5-1,.,CASEKAGSKSYNEQFF,TGCGCCAGCGAAAAGGCCGGGTCGAAGTCTTACAATGAGCAGTTCTTC
TRBJ2-3,TRBD1,TRBV11-3,.,CASSRDSRTDTQYF,TGTGCCAGCAGCCGGGACAGTCGCACAGATACGCAGTATTTT
TRBJ1-3,TRBD1,TRBV7-9,.,CASPTGAGNTIYF,TGTGCCAGCCCTACAGGGGCGGGAAACACCATATATTTT
TRBJ1-5,.,TRBV4-1,.,CASSQGPEGDQPQHF,TGCGCCAGCAGCCAAGGGCCAGAGGGGGATCAGCCCCAGCATTTT
TRBJ2-3,TRBD2,TRBV10-2,.,CASRSSGTYLGTDTQYF,TGCGCCAGCAGATCTAGCGGGACCTACCTAGGCACAGATACGCAGTATTTT